This T cell receptor beta chain stems from a study of T cell repertoires in cytomegalovirus infection. As for the study in general: Public TCR beta signatures marked donors with CMV infection and the matching HLA.

Whole-study results and caveats: Individuals carrying CMV plus the relevant HLA were identified by cumulative frequency of public TCR beta families. There were HLA-C-restricted CMV-specific TCR beta clonotypes dominating the ex vivo response.

Germline CDR1 is SGHTA and CDR2 is FQGTGA. The CDR3 has 14 residues. Germline trimming cut 4 bases from V and 11 bases from J; bases unmatched to any gene: 8. A single record per CDR3 protein comes from TCRdb applying MiXCR to the reads. The sample lists 490,000 or so distinct CDR3 sequences; approximately 10% were seen once. Note on this clonotype: Its target is unknown.

The sequenced sample was PBMCs. The chain recombines TRBV7-3 with TRBJ2-4; 10 bases fit TRBD1. This TCR derives from a human donor in good health (CMV status not recorded). Some clones in this sample may be carry-over from other donors' samples. CDR3 nucleotide sequence: TGTGCCAGCAGCTCAGGGGGGACAGGGGAACTTCAGTACTTC. This encodes CASSSGGTGELQYF.